Listed here is a single T cell receptor beta chain. This CDR3 comprises 11 residues. Germline CDR1 is SQVTM and CDR2 is ANQGSEA. V dropped 5 bases and J dropped 5 bases, with 10 bases sitting between them. This entry comes from a study of blood T cell repertoires in COVID-19. Study background: Nucleic acid was either cDNA or gDNA, and it came from T cells, B-cell-depleted T cells, or PBMCs.

Authors' methods: Researchers report that nucleated cell counts were estimated from reference gene primer amplification. Sequenced by immunoSEQ multiplex PCR; TCRdb stores in-frame clones only, minus some. D and trimming were read from the DNA, whereas the V and J calls and clone size are those reported in that table. The sample contains more than 100,000 clones, around 88% of which appear only once. This TCR was sampled from a man in his forties or fifties with active or convalescent COVID-19. This sequence joins TRBV29-1 and TRBJ2-7; D possibly corresponds to TRBD2 (6 bases). Sequencing input: peripheral blood. The DNA of the CDR3 is TGCAGCGTTCACGGAGGGCACGAGCAGTACTTC. This translates into CSVHGGHEQYF.